Below, 10 T cell receptor beta chains from the same sample are listed, as sequenced in a study of control samples from healthy donors and cancer patients. The method was immunoSEQ multiplex PCR; TCRdb's version includes in-frame clones alone and lacks a portion of them. The profile shows about 130,000 clones, less than 95% of them singletons. The sequencing input was blood. Receptors were obtained from a man in his late teens or twenties in good health.

The chain couples TRBV19 to TRBJ2-5; 9 positions match TRBD1. J lost 5 bases, V lost 5 bases, and 12 bases had no gene match. Looked up from germline, CDR1 is LNHDA and CDR2 is SQIVND (reference sequence). CDR3 length: 16 amino acids. The CDR3 DNA is TGTGCCAGTAGTCCGCGACCGGGACAGGGTGGGGAGACCCAGTACTTC. Amino acids: CASSPRPGQGGETQYF.

This clone was detected once. CDR3: CASSTRQRPYEQYF. DNA of the CDR3: TGCGCCAGCAGCACGCGACAGAGACCCTACGAGCAGTACTTC. The chain has TRBV5-1 and TRBJ2-7, with D possibly being TRBD1 (5 bases). The CDR3 spans 14 residues. In germline, CDR1 is SGHRS, CDR2 YFSETQ. Deletions cut 4 bases from V and 2 bases from J, with 13 bases between.

The chain couples TRBV27 to TRBJ1-5, with D perhaps TRBD1 (6 bases). Deletions cut 3 bases from V and 5 bases from J, with 11 bases between. Germline-derived CDR1 and CDR2 are MNHEY and SMNVEV (reference sequence). The CDR3 consists of 14 residues. This CDR3 reads CASSFLQGHQPQHF. CDR3 nucleotide sequence: TGTGCCAGCAGTTTTCTTCAGGGGCATCAGCCCCAGCATTTT.

The V and J genes are TRBV6-5 and TRBJ1-1, with D perhaps matching TRBD1 (6 bases). V lost 0 bases and J 5 bases, leaving 10 bases between the germline ends. The CDR3 is made up of 14 amino acids. Looked up from germline, CDR1 is MNHEY and CDR2 is SVGAGI. This chain's CDR3 is CASSYSKGGTEAFF. CDR3 in DNA: TGTGCCAGCAGTTACTCGAAGGGGGGGACTGAAGCTTTCTTT.

This chain's CDR3 is CASSPYRGSQPQHF. The CDR3, as DNA: TGTGCCAGCAGCCCGTACAGGGGAAGTCAGCCCCAGCATTTT. This chain joins TRBV6-6 and TRBJ1-5, with 7 bases that match TRBD1. Unmatched junction bases numbered 8, after V lost 6 bases and J lost 6 bases. CDR3 length: 14 amino acids. The germline CDR1 and CDR2 sequences are MNHNY and SVGAGI (reference sequence).

This clone was observed once. This rearrangement joins TRBV20-1 to TRBJ1-5; D perhaps matches TRBD1 (5 bases). With 3 bases removed from V and 4 bases from J, the gap between germline ends came to 13 bases. The CDR3 loop spans 14 amino acids. Looked up from germline, CDR1 is DFQATT and CDR2 is SNEGSKA (reference sequence). CDR3 in amino acids: CSASPGGFNQPQHF. In nucleotides, the CDR3 is TGCAGTGCTAGTCCCGGGGGGTTTAATCAGCCCCAGCATTTT.

DNA of the CDR3: TGTGCCTGGACTCCAGGGGAGTATGCAGATACGCAGTATTTT. Translation gives CAWTPGEYADTQYF. This sequence joins TRBV30 and TRBJ2-3; maybe TRBD1 (6 bases). In germline, CDR1 is GTSNPN, CDR2 SVGIG (reference sequence). Deletions cut 4 bases from V and 4 bases from J, with 15 bases between. The CDR3 spans 14 residues.

The V call is TRBV5-6, the J call TRBJ1-6; the D gene is possibly TRBD1 (6 bases). Trimming took off 0 bases at V and 10 bases at J, with 14 bases between the two ends. CDR3 length: 15 amino acids. Germline values: CDR1 SGHDT, CDR2 YYEEEE. This CDR3 reads CASSLVGARRSPLHF. CDR3 DNA sequence: TGTGCCAGCAGCTTGGTGGGGGCTAGAAGGTCACCCCTCCACTTT. The full variable domain, completed using reference TRBV5-6 and TRBJ1-6, is DAGVTQSPTHLIKTRGQQVTLRCSPKSGHDTVSWYQQALGQGPQFIFQYYEEEERQRGNFPDRFSGHQFPNYSSELNVNALLLGDSALYLCASSLVGARRSPLHFGNGTRLTVT.

The chain joins TRBV25-1 to TRBJ2-3; perhaps TRBD2 as D (5 bases). Trimming pared 6 bases from V and 6 bases from J, leaving 7 bases between. This CDR3 contains 11 residues. Germline values: CDR1 MGHDK, CDR2 SYGVNS. The CDR3 DNA follows: TGTGCCAGCAGGAGAGGGGATACGCAGTATTTT. Translated: CASRRGDTQYF.

The CDR3: CASSLAGQMYGYTF. Written as DNA, the CDR3 is TGTGCCAGCAGCTTGGCTGGACAGATGTATGGCTACACCTTC. This chain joins TRBV5-4 and TRBJ1-2; D possibly corresponds to TRBD1 (6 bases). This CDR3 is built from 14 residues. CDR1 is SGHNT, CDR2 YYREEE, per germline (reference sequence). Deletions cut 0 bases from V and 5 bases from J, with 11 bases between.